Detailed here is one TCR beta chain. Assay used: immunoSEQ multiplex PCR; TCRdb lists only in-frame clones, some missing. The sample includes 35,000 to 55,000 clones, over 70% of them seen just once. This sample stems from a study of blood T cell repertoires in COVID-19. CDR3 length equals 15 residues. The TCR originated in a human donor in a cohort sampled during active COVID-19. V and J are TRBV21-1 and TRBJ1-2. TRBV21-1 is termed a pseudogene. Sequencing input: peripheral blood. CDR3 residues: CASRSYARLEYGYTF. CDR3 nucleotide sequence: TGTGCCAGCAGATCGTACGCACGGCTAGAGTATGGCTACACCTTC.